This T cell receptor (beta chain) was obtained from a study of blood T cell repertoires in COVID-19. CDR1 MRHNA and CDR2 SNTAGT come from the germline V gene. There are 16 residues in the CDR3. J gave up 8 bases and V 0 bases, and 7 bases lay outside the gene matches. Sequencing was performed with immunoSEQ multiplex PCR; in TCRdb, only in-frame clones are kept and a portion is missing. This table has more than 150,000 clones, roughly 86% appearing once. Sequenced material: peripheral blood. This clonotype originated in a man aged 55 to 70 with COVID-19, enrolled during active disease. The rearrangement uses TRBV6-4 and TRBJ2-1; 10 positions match TRBD2. The CDR3 DNA reads as TGTGCCAGCAGTGACTCCGGGACTAGCGTTTCCCATGAGCAGTTCTTC. Protein product: CASSDSGTSVSHEQFF.